Listed here are 21 T cell receptor beta chains from one sample, sequenced in a study of CD8+CD57+ T cells in acquired aplastic anemia. Patients chosen for sequencing had CD8+CD57+ cells that had expanded, as shown by flow cytometry. The template used for profiling TCR beta VDJ and CDR3 was genomic DNA. TCRdb passed the reads through MiXCR, listing each CDR3 protein once. The sample records about 290,000 distinct CDR3 sequences, under 60% being singletons. Sequenced input: sorted CD4+, CD8+, or CD8+CD57+ T cells (not recorded which) from PBMCs. The origin of the receptors is a human donor with aplastic anemia.

This clonotype was seen just once. The DNA is omitted, as the CDR3 cannot be located on it reliably, and the CDR3 follows TCRdb's listing. The chain uses TRBV7-5 and TRBJ1-1. TRBV7-5 is an annotated pseudogene. The CDR3 region is 15 residues in length, termini included. This CDR3 reads CISVSEAKENTEAFF.

The gene calls are TRBV7-8 and TRBJ2-6, with TRBD2 identical over 10 bases. The CDR3 consists of 16 residues. CDR1 and CDR2 (germline): SGHVS, FQNEAQ. The V and J ends lost 3 bases and 2 bases, in that order; junction bases with no gene match: 1. The CDR3 spells CASSFLAGAGANVLTF. In DNA form, the CDR3 reads TGTGCCAGCAGCTTCCTAGCGGGGGCTGGGGCCAACGTCCTGACTTTC.

This clonotype was observed once. The DNA for the CDR3 is TGTGCCAGCAGCTTAGAATGGGGCAATGAGCAGTTCTTC. Translation gives CASSLEWGNEQFF. The V gene is TRBV7-2, the J gene TRBJ2-1, with D uncertain. The V gene's germline CDR1 is SGHTA and CDR2 FQGNSA. This CDR3 is built from 13 residues. The V end lost 1 base, the J end lost 6 bases, and 7 bases lay between the germline ends.

The table lists this clonotype with a few counts. The rearrangement joins TRBV7-3 to TRBJ2-3, with a tentative D call TRBD2 (5 bases). This CDR3 contains 15 residues. Germline-derived CDR1 and CDR2 are SGHTA and FQGTGA. Trimming stripped 4 bases from V and 1 base from J, with 12 bases between. CDR3 sequence: CASSSSNGGTDTQYF. For the CDR3, the DNA is TGTGCCAGCAGCTCCTCTAACGGGGGCACAGATACGCAGTATTTT.

This clonotype was found once. With a much larger clone just one base away, this may be a read error. The J gene is TRBJ1-1, the V gene TRBV3-1, with 10 positions matching TRBD1. CDR3 length: 15 residues. Per the germline V gene, CDR1 is LGHDT and CDR2 is YNNKEL (reference sequence). V shed 3 bases, J shed 1 base, and the junction held 2 bases outside the gene matches. CDR3 DNA sequence: TGTGCCAGCAGCCAGGGGACAGGGGAGAACACTGAAGCTTTCTTT. It specifies CASSQGTGENTEAFF.

This clonotype was detected ten times or more. The chain carries TRBV5-6 and TRBJ1-1; no firm D call. This CDR3 comprises 12 residues. V lost 0 bases to trimming and J lost 7 bases, with 7 bases between them. The germline V gene encodes CDR1 SGHDT and CDR2 YYEEEE. CDR3 sequence reads: CASSLEYGEAFF. The CDR3 DNA reads as TGTGCCAGCAGCTTGGAGTATGGTGAAGCTTTCTTT.

The chain employs TRBV2 and TRBJ1-1, with a weak D call TRBD1 (6 bases). The CDR3 has 11 amino acids. Germline values: CDR1 SNHLY, CDR2 FYNNEI. V lost 7 bases to trimming and J lost 7 bases, with 10 bases between them. The CDR3 sequence: CASNGQFEAFF. In nucleotides, the CDR3 is TGTGCCAGCAACGGACAGTTTGAAGCTTTCTTT.

DNA of the CDR3: TGCAGTGCTAGGGAGCTAGCTGTAGATACGCAGTATTTT. This translates into CSARELAVDTQYF. The chain joins TRBV20-1 to TRBJ2-3; perhaps TRBD2 as D (5 bases). The CDR3 spans 13 residues. From germline, CDR1 is DFQATT and CDR2 SNEGSKA (reference sequence). V was trimmed by 3 bases and J by 5 bases, leaving 12 bases between them.

This rearrangement joins TRBV12-3 or TRBV12-4 to TRBJ2-7; D may correspond to TRBD1 or TRBD2 (6 bases each). Trimming cost V 6 bases and J 6 bases, with 21 bases left between them. The CDR3 is 15 residues long. CDR3 nucleotides: TGTGCCAGCAGCGGGGGAGGCTCAAGGGGGACCGAGCAGTACTTC. Encoded protein: CASSGGGSRGTEQYF.

This chain links TRBV10-3 with TRBJ1-4, with D maybe TRBD1 (5 bases). The germline V gene has CDR1 ENHRY and CDR2 SYGVKD. V lost 4 bases to trimming and J lost 6 bases, with 15 bases between them. The CDR3 extends over 15 amino acids. CDR3 bases: TGTGCCATCAGTGGGGGACGGGGAGGGGATGAAAAACTGTTTTTT. Translated, it gives CAISGGRGGDEKLFF.

The chain carries TRBV9 and TRBJ1-2, with D hard to call. CDR1 is SGDLS, CDR2 YYNGEE, per germline. This CDR3 has 13 residues. V lost 3 bases and J 0 bases, leaving 6 bases between the germline ends. CDR3 coding DNA: TGTGCCAGCAGCGCCGACCCTAACTATGGCTACACCTTC. As protein: CASSADPNYGYTF.

Details on this clonotype: Because the CDR3 is missing its conserved closing phenylalanine or tryptophan, this is likely a read error. J is TRBJ2-2 and V is TRBV20-1; D is possibly TRBD2 (7 bases). Trimming removed 4 bases from V and 3 bases from J, with 15 bases in between. The CDR3 is 15 amino acids. Per germline, CDR1 DFQATT and CDR2 SNEGSKA (reference sequence). The CDR3 is CSAIAGGQDTGELFS. The CDR3, as DNA: TGCAGTGCTATCGCCGGGGGGCAGGACACCGGGGAGCTGTTTTCT.

The chain joins TRBV6-2 or TRBV6-3 to TRBJ2-7; maybe TRBD2 (6 bases). In germline, CDR1 is MNHEY, CDR2 SVGEGT. This CDR3 has 14 amino acids. Trimming removed 8 bases from V and 0 bases from J, with 14 bases in between. CDR3 sequence reads: CASSAGGLSYEQYF. The DNA of the CDR3 is TGTGCCAGCTCTGCCGGGGGTCTCTCCTACGAGCAGTACTTC.

J is TRBJ2-7 and V is TRBV5-5; possibly TRBD1 for D (6 bases). Germline CDR1 and CDR2: SGHKS and YYEKEE (reference sequence). This CDR3 region has 15 residues. The V end lost 1 base, the J end lost 3 bases, and 14 bases lay between the germline ends. The CDR3 here is CASSLPQTGSYEQYF. The CDR3 DNA reads TGTGCCAGCAGCTTGCCTCAAACAGGGAGCTACGAGCAGTACTTC.

This clonotype has at least ten counts. The rearrangement joins TRBV7-9 to TRBJ2-7; D might be TRBD2 (6 bases). The CDR3 is made up of 15 amino acids. The V end lost 5 bases, the J end lost 0 bases, and 14 bases lay between the germline ends. Germline V CDR1 and CDR2: SEHNR, FQNEAQ (reference sequence). The CDR3 DNA reads TGTGCCAGCAGCATCTTAGCGGTGAGCTCCTACGAGCAGTACTTC. It specifies CASSILAVSSYEQYF.

In its sample, this clonotype was seen many times. The CDR3 here is CASRSTSGPVDTQYF. In DNA form, the CDR3 reads TGTGCCAGCAGGTCTACTAGCGGACCCGTTGATACGCAGTATTTT. The V gene is TRBV5-5, the J gene TRBJ2-3; 8 nucleotides agree with TRBD2. Germline V CDR1 and CDR2: SGHKS, YYEKEE (reference sequence). The CDR3 runs 15 residues. Trimming removed 5 bases from V and 6 bases from J; junction bases left unmatched: 11. Together with reference TRBV5-5 and TRBJ2-3, the CDR3 gives the full variable domain: DAGVTQSPTHLIKTRGQQVTLRCSPISGHKSVSWYQQVLGQGPQFIFQYYEKEERGRGNFPDRFSARQFPNYSSELNVNALLLGDSALYLCASRSTSGPVDTQYFGPGTRLTVL.

The chain recombines TRBV15 with TRBJ2-7, with 9 bases fitting TRBD1. The length of the CDR3 is 15 residues. Germline V gene sequence: CDR1 LNHNV, CDR2 YYDKDF (reference sequence). The junction had 6 bases not matched to a gene; V was cut back by 3 bases and J by 3 bases. The CDR3 DNA reads TGTGCCACCAGCAGGAACCGGGACAGGGACTACGAGCAGTACTTC. Residues: CATSRNRDRDYEQYF.

The CDR3 region is CASSAGQLDTQYF. The DNA of the CDR3 is TGTGCCAGCAGTGCGGGACAGTTAGATACGCAGTATTTT. This chain uses TRBV2 with TRBJ2-3; TRBD1 matches at 7 bases. J was trimmed by 5 bases and V by 4 bases; bases with no gene match: 3. Germline loops: CDR1 SNHLY, CDR2 FYNNEI. The CDR3 totals 13 residues.

DNA for the CDR3: TGTGCCAGCAGCCGTAGCGGGAGGCTGTTCTTC. Amino acids: CASSRSGRLFF. This rearrangement joins TRBV9 to TRBJ2-1; 10 positions match TRBD2. The V segment lost 4 bases and the J segment 15 bases; nucleotides outside the gene matches: 4. The germline gives CDR1 SGDLS, CDR2 YYNGEE. This CDR3 comprises 11 residues.

This clonotype has a count of ten or more. V and J are TRBV19 and TRBJ1-2, with 10 bases fitting TRBD1. Looked up from germline, CDR1 is LNHDA and CDR2 is SQIVND (reference sequence). The CDR3 length is 19 residues. Losses at the gene ends were 4 bases for V and 0 bases for J; bases not matched to a gene: 14. CDR3 residues: CASSRLFGTGAASNYGYTF. Here the CDR3 DNA reads TGTGCCAGTAGTAGACTCTTTGGGACAGGGGCCGCCTCTAACTATGGCTACACCTTC.

This sequence joins TRBV7-8 and TRBJ2-1, with TRBD2 identical over 7 bases. The CDR3 is 12 residues long. Losses at the gene ends were 5 bases for V and 9 bases for J; bases not matched to a gene: 4. Germline values: CDR1 SGHVS, CDR2 FQNEAQ. CDR3 coding DNA: TGTGCCAGCAGCCCCACGGGGGGTGAGCAGTTCTTC. This encodes CASSPTGGEQFF.